Listed here are 17 T cell receptor beta chains from one sample, sequenced in a study of naive and memory T cell subsets. Both TRBC1 and TRBC2 were covered by a beta constant-region primer of two equimolar oligonucleotides. Nested alpha and beta constant-region primers with the SP2 primer drove four PCR rounds on ligated cDNA. From the UMI-ligation and nested PCR reads, TCRdb called clonotypes with MiXCR, one entry per CDR3 protein. The sample carries tens of thousands of distinct CDR3 sequences, approximately 10% recorded once. The specimen was naive CD8+ T cells from blood. The receptor set was obtained from a human donor in good health.

The CDR3: CASSSPFRSGTEPYEQYF. As DNA, the CDR3 is TGTGCCAGCAGCTCCCCCTTTCGTTCCGGGACAGAGCCTTACGAGCAGTACTTC. The genes are TRBV7-9 and TRBJ2-7; TRBD1 matches 7 bases. Germline CDR1 reads SEHNR; CDR2 reads FQNEAQ (reference sequence). Losses at the gene ends were 4 bases for V and 4 bases for J; bases not matched to a gene: 19. There are 18 residues in the CDR3.

The chain joins TRBV7-9 to TRBJ1-2; TRBD1 might be the D (5 bases). Germline CDR1 reads SEHNR; CDR2 reads FQNEAQ (reference sequence). The V gene lost 4 bases and the J gene lost 3 bases, with 15 bases spanning the gap. This CDR3 contains 15 residues. CDR3 amino acids: CASSSTVRQHYGYTF. CDR3 DNA: TGTGCCAGCAGCTCCACTGTTCGACAGCACTATGGCTACACCTTC.

This clonotype occurred a few times. The J gene is TRBJ2-1, the V gene TRBV6-1, with D unclear. This CDR3 contains 15 residues. The V gene lost 1 base and the J gene lost 8 bases, with 15 bases spanning the gap. CDR1 is MNHNS and CDR2 is SASEGT in the germline V gene. The CDR3 DNA follows: TGTGCCAGCAGTGAAGTCTACGATACGTCTGATGAGCAGTTCTTC. Translating it yields CASSEVYDTSDEQFF.

This clonotype was counted many times. DNA for the CDR3: TGTGCCAGCCCGAGGGCCTCAGACGAGCAGTACTTC. Amino acid sequence: CASPRASDEQYF. The chain joins TRBV2 to TRBJ2-7; a possible D gene is TRBD2 (5 bases). In germline, CDR1 is SNHLY, CDR2 FYNNEI. Trimming cost V 8 bases and J 5 bases, with 13 bases left between them. The CDR3 is 12 residues long.

This clonotype appeared many times. V is TRBV6-1 and J is TRBJ1-2; no reliable D call. The CDR3 has 12 amino acids. Germline V gives CDR1 MNHNS, CDR2 SASEGT. V was pared by 3 bases and J by 7 bases, with 9 bases between. In DNA form, the CDR3 reads TGTGCCAGCAGTGAGGGGAGGGCTGGCTACACCTTC. Translated, it gives CASSEGRAGYTF.

The chain couples TRBV5-5 to TRBJ2-7, with a possible D match to TRBD2 (5 bases). The CDR3 length is 13 residues. V lost 3 bases and J lost 6, with 13 bases in between. The germline CDR1 and CDR2 sequences are SGHKS and YYEKEE (reference sequence). For the CDR3, the DNA is TGTGCCAGCAGCTCGCGGGTAGCCCTCGAGCAGTACTTC. This encodes CASSSRVALEQYF.

The V call is TRBV12-3 or TRBV12-4, the J call TRBJ2-3; D remains unclear. The germline V and J ends were trimmed by 1 base and 3 bases, with 11 bases remaining between them. This CDR3 has 15 amino acids. The CDR3 protein is CASSLESRTTDTQYF. The DNA of the CDR3 is TGTGCCAGCAGTTTAGAGTCCAGAACGACAGATACGCAGTATTTT.

The chain employs TRBV30 and TRBJ1-2; unclear D gene. The germline CDR1 and CDR2 sequences are GTSNPN and SVGIG (reference sequence). The V end was cut by 6 bases, the J end by 4 bases, with 12 bases between. The CDR3 is 12 residues long. The CDR3 region is CACFLEIYGYTF. In nucleotides, the CDR3 is TGTGCCTGTTTCCTGGAGATCTATGGCTACACCTTC.

The gene calls are TRBV7-8 and TRBJ2-3, with 7 bases that match TRBD2. This CDR3 has 19 amino acids. Trimming at V came to 1 base and at J to 2 bases, leaving 15 bases not matched to a gene. Germline V gene sequence: CDR1 SGHVS, CDR2 FQNEAQ. The CDR3 loop is CASSLVPSRRERVTDTQYF. As DNA, the CDR3 is TGTGCCAGCAGCTTAGTTCCCTCGAGGCGGGAGCGGGTCACAGATACGCAGTATTTT.

Only a few counts were recorded for this clonotype. The chain is built from TRBV11-2 and TRBJ1-2; D might be TRBD1 (5 bases). Germline-derived CDR1 and CDR2 are SGHAT and FQNNGV. Trimming pared 1 base from V and 0 bases from J, leaving 12 bases between. CDR3 size: 16 residues. The CDR3 loop reads CASSLGGTETNYGYTF. Written as DNA, the CDR3 is TGTGCCAGCAGCTTAGGGGGGACCGAGACTAACTATGGCTACACCTTC. Combining the CDR3 with reference TRBV11-2 and TRBJ1-2 gives the whole variable domain EAGVAQSPRYKIIEKRQSVAFWCNPISGHATLYWYQQILGQGPKLLIQFQNNGVVDDSQLPKDRFSAERLKGVDSTLKIQPAKLEDSAVYLCASSLGGTETNYGYTFGSGTRLTVV.

In this sample, this clonotype turned up a few times. The CDR3 coding sequence is TGTGCCAGCAGCCGACTAGCGGGGCAAAGTTACCGCACAGATACGCAGTATTTT. Protein: CASSRLAGQSYRTDTQYF. The J gene is TRBJ2-3, the V gene TRBV7-8, with 11 bases fitting TRBD2. This CDR3 comprises 18 residues. The junction had 11 bases not matched to a gene; V was cut back by 5 bases and J by 1 base. CDR1 and CDR2 from the germline V gene are SGHVS and FQNEAQ.

This clonotype was observed at least ten times. The rearrangement joins TRBV5-5 to TRBJ2-3, with 10 bases aligning to TRBD1. The ends lost 0 bases at V and 3 bases at J; junction bases unmatched: 4. The CDR3 has 16 residues. The germline gives CDR1 SGHKS, CDR2 YYEKEE (reference sequence). CDR3 DNA: TGTGCCAGCAGCTTGGGTGGACAGGGGGTAACAGATACGCAGTATTTT. Translated, it gives CASSLGGQGVTDTQYF.

This clonotype was recorded many times. CDR3: CASSFVLAGSYEQYF. CDR3 DNA: TGTGCCAGCAGTTTCGTGTTAGCGGGATCCTACGAGCAGTACTTC. The V gene is TRBV12-3 or TRBV12-4, the J gene TRBJ2-7; 8 bases agree with TRBD2. The CDR3 loop spans 15 amino acids. V lost 3 bases, J lost 1 base, and 5 bases stayed unmatched.

This clonotype was seen only a few times. This sequence joins TRBV20-1 and TRBJ2-3; 13 bases are a match to TRBD2. Germline V lookup: CDR1 DFQATT, CDR2 SNEGSKA (reference sequence). This CDR3 has 19 residues. Unmatched junction bases numbered 9, after V lost 0 bases and J lost 0 bases. The CDR3 nucleotides are TGCAGTGCTAGAGATCTATCCAGGGGACTAGCGGGGAGCACAGATACGCAGTATTTT. This gives the protein CSARDLSRGLAGSTDTQYF.

V is TRBV6-4 and J is TRBJ2-7, with 9 nucleotides matching TRBD2. The CDR3 runs 15 residues. From germline, CDR1 is MRHNA and CDR2 SNTAGT. Losses at the gene ends were 8 bases for V and 0 bases for J; bases not matched to a gene: 8. This chain's CDR3 is CASFRLAESSYEQYF. The DNA for the CDR3 is TGTGCCAGCTTTCGACTAGCGGAAAGCTCCTACGAGCAGTACTTC.

Many counts were recorded for this clonotype. The chain carries TRBV7-9 and TRBJ1-5, with 7 bases that match TRBD1. CDR3 length: 14 amino acids. V lost 6 bases, J lost 2 bases, and 4 bases stayed unmatched. Germline CDR1 and CDR2: SEHNR and FQNEAQ (reference sequence). CDR3 protein: CASSTGDGNQPQHF. CDR3 nucleotides: TGTGCCAGCAGTACAGGGGATGGCAATCAGCCCCAGCATTTT.

The CDR3: CASSERTGASYEQYF. In DNA, the CDR3 is TGTGCCAGCAGCGAACGGACAGGAGCTTCTTACGAGCAGTACTTC. The chain couples TRBV7-9 to TRBJ2-7; 7 bases map to TRBD1. The CDR3 contains 15 residues. The germline V gene encodes CDR1 SEHNR and CDR2 FQNEAQ (reference sequence). V lost 5 bases to trimming and J lost 4 bases; unmatched junction nucleotides: 11.